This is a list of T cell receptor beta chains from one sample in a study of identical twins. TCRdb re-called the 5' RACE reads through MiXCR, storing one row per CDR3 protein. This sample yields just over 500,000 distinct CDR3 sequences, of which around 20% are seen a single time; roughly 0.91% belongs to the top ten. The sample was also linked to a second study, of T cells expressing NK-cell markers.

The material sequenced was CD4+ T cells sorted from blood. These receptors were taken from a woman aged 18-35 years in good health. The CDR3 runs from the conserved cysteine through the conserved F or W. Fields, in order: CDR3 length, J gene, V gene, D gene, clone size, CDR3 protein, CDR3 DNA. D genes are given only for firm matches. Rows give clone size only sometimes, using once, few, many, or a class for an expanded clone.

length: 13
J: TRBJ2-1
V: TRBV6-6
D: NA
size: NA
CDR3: CASAPGPGNEQFF
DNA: TGTGCCAGCGCCCCAGGGCCGGGCAATGAGCAGTTCTTC

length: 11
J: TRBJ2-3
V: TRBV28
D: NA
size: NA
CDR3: CASSSGYTQYF
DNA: TGTGCCAGCAGTTCGGGCTATACGCAGTATTTT

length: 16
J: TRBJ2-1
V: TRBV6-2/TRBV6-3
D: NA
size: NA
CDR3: CASSPQGGVRDNEQFF
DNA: TGTGCCAGCTCCCCCCAGGGGGGGGTTCGTGACAATGAGCAGTTCTTC

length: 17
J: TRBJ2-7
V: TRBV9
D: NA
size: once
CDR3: CASSPADVQGKTYEQYF
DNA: TGTGCCAGCAGCCCCGCGGACGTACAGGGTAAAACCTACGAGCAGTACTTC

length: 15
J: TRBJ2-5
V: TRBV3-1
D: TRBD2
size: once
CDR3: CASSPSGDRLETQYF
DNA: TGTGCCAGCAGCCCTAGCGGCGATAGGCTGGAGACCCAGTACTTC

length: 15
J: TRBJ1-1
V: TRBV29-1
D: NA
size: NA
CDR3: CSVEGARALNTEAFF
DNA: TGCAGCGTTGAGGGCGCGCGGGCTCTGAACACTGAAGCTTTCTTT

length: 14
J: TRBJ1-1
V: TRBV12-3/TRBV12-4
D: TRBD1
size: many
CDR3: CASSFGTGNTEAFF
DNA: TGTGCCAGCAGTTTTGGGACAGGCAACACTGAAGCTTTCTTT

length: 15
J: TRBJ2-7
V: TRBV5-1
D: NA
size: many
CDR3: CASSLTPQGPYEQYF
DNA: TGCGCCAGCAGCTTAACTCCTCAGGGCCCCTACGAGCAGTACTTC

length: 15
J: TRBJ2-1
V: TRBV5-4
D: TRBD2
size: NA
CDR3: CASSVGGDPYNEQFF
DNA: TGTGCCAGCAGCGTCGGGGGGGACCCCTACAATGAGCAGTTCTTC

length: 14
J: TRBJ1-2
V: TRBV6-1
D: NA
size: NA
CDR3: CASSRGSANYGYTF
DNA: TGTGCCAGCAGCCGAGGTTCAGCTAACTATGGCTACACCTTC

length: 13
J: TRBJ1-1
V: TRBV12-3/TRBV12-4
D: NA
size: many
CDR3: CASSSGGNTEAFF
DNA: TGTGCCAGCAGTTCCGGGGGAAACACTGAAGCTTTCTTT

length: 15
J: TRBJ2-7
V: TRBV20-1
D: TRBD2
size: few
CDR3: CSARDPTSGSNEQYF
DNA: TGCAGTGCTAGAGACCCAACTAGCGGGAGCAACGAGCAGTACTTC

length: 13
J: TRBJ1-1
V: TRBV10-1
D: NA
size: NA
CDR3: CASSGGLRTEAFF
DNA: TGCGCCAGCAGTGGCGGGCTAAGAACTGAAGCTTTCTTT

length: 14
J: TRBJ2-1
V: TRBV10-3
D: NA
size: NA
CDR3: CAAKTPDSHNEQFF
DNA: TGTGCCGCAAAAACGCCGGACAGCCACAATGAGCAGTTCTTC

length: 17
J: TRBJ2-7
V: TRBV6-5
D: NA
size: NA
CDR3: CASSYSWPYVSSYEQYF
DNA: TGTGCCAGCAGTTACTCTTGGCCCTATGTGAGCTCCTACGAGCAGTACTTC

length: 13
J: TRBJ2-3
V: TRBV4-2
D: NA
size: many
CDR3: CASSQGLADTQYF
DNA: TGTGCCAGCAGCCAAGGTCTGGCAGATACGCAGTATTTT

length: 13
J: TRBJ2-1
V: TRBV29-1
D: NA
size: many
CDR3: CSVEVASYNEQFF
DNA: TGCAGCGTTGAGGTAGCCTCCTACAATGAGCAGTTCTTC